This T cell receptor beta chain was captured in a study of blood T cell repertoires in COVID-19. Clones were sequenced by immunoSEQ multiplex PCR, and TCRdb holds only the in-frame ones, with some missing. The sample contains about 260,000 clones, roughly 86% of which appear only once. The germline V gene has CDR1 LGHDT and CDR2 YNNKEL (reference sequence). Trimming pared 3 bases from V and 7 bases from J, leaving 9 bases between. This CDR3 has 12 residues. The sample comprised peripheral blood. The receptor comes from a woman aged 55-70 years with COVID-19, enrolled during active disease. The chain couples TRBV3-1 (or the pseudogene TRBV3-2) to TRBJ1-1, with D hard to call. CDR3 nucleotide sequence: TGTGCCAGCAGCCACCGTTTCGGTGAAGCTTTCTTT. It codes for CASSHRFGEAFF.